Below, one TCR beta chain is given with its context. No antigen is known for it. No patient had received any treatment before thyroid surgery. The data derive from a study of metastatic and nonmetastatic thyroid tumors. Study as a whole: Samples came from malignant and benign thyroid patients, and repertoires were compared across blood and tumor or nodule tissue.

Study observations and caveats: Reportedly, malignant thyroid tumors had significantly higher TCR beta diversity than benign nodules, in blood and tumor.

The authors' processing: It was from CDR3 differences across clinicopathological groups that a distant-metastasis classifier for papillary thyroid cancer was built. TCRdb re-called the PCR reads via MiXCR. These V and J calls derive from TCRdb rather than the authors' analysis. This table holds some 15,000 clones, around 22% found once. CDR1 and CDR2 from the germline V gene are SGHVS and FQNEAQ. This CDR3 region has 14 residues. V lost 0 bases and J lost 6, with 11 bases in between. Sequencing was done on a sample of blood. The origin of this receptor is a female donor with papillary thyroid cancer or a benign thyroid nodule (not recorded which). Some clones in this sample may be carry-over from other donors' samples. This chain joins TRBV7-8 and TRBJ1-1; D is unclear. This chain's CDR3 is CASSLAKSGSEAFF. The CDR3 DNA is TGTGCCAGCAGCTTAGCGAAATCGGGGTCTGAAGCTTTCTTT.